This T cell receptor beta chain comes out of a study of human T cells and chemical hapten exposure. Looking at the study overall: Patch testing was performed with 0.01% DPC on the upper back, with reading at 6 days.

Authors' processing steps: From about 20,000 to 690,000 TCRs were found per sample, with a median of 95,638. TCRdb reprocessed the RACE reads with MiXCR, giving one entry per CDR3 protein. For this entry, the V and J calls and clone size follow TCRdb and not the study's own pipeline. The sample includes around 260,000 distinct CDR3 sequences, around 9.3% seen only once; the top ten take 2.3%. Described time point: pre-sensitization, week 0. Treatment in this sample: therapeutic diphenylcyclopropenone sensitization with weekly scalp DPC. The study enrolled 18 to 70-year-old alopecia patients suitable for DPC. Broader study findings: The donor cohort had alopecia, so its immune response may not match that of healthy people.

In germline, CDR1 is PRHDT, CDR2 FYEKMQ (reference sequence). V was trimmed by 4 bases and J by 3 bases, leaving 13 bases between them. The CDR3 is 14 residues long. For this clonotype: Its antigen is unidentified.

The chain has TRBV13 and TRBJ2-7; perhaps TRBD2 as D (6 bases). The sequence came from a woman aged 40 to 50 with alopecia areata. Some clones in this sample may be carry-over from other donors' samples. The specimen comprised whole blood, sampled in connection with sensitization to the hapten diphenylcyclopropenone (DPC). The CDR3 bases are TGTGCCAGCAGCTCAGAGCGGAGGGACTACGAGCAGTACTTC. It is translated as CASSSERRDYEQYF.